The 20 T cell receptor beta chains below come from one sample, sequenced in a study of metastatic and nonmetastatic thyroid tumors. Through MiXCR, TCRdb re-clonotyped the PCR reads. Of around 20,000 clones listed, about a quarter are singletons. Among the patients, none had received any treatment before thyroid surgery. Specimen: tumor tissue. Receptors originate from a female donor with papillary thyroid cancer or a benign thyroid nodule (not recorded which). Some clones in this sample may be carry-over from other donors' samples.

This clone was seen a few times. This chain joins TRBV27 and TRBJ2-3; a weak D match, TRBD2 (5 bases). The CDR3 runs to 16 residues. V was trimmed by 5 bases and J by 5 bases, leaving 20 bases between them. CDR1 and CDR2 from the germline V gene are MNHEY and SMNVEV (reference sequence). The CDR3 DNA follows: TGTGCCAGCAGTGGCGCGGGCACCTCATCCGTAGATACGCAGTATTTT. This codes for CASSGAGTSSVDTQYF.

This clone was detected ten times or more. This chain links TRBV28 with TRBJ2-1; possibly TRBD1 for D (5 bases). The CDR3 spans 13 residues. V gave up 3 bases and J gave up 4 bases, with 7 bases separating them. CDR1 MDHEN and CDR2 SYDVKM come from the germline V gene. The CDR3, as DNA: TGTGCCAGCAGTTTGACAGCTTACAATGAGCAGTTCTTC. It encodes CASSLTAYNEQFF. Full variable domain (missing parts from reference TRBV28 and TRBJ2-1): DVKVTQSSRYLVKRTGEKVFLECVQDMDHENMFWYRQDPGLGLRLIYFSYDVKMKEKGDIPEGYSVSREKKERFSLILESASTNQTSMYLCASSLTAYNEQFFGPGTRLTVL.

This clone was picked up many times. J is TRBJ1-2 and V is TRBV20-1, with a weak D call TRBD1 (6 bases). V was clipped by 0 bases and J by 2 bases, with 16 bases between them. This CDR3 is built from 16 residues. CDR1 DFQATT and CDR2 SNEGSKA come from the germline V gene (reference sequence). This CDR3 is CSARDRGAAMNYGYTF. The CDR3 coding sequence is TGCAGTGCTAGAGATCGGGGGGCCGCTATGAACTATGGCTACACCTTC.

This clone occurred many times. The CDR3 coding sequence is TGTGCCAGCAGTGAGGACAGGAGGGATGAAAAACTGTTTTTT. Translation gives CASSEDRRDEKLFF. The chain recombines TRBV2 with TRBJ1-4, with 7 bases lining up with TRBD1. There are 14 residues in the CDR3. With 3 bases clipped from V and 6 bases from J, the junction kept 4 bases outside the gene matches. Germline CDR1 SNHLY, CDR2 FYNNEI.

The table lists this clone with a few counts. This chain connects TRBV6-5 to TRBJ2-7; D is unresolved. Germline CDR1 reads MNHEY; CDR2 reads SVGAGI. The CDR3 spans 11 residues. The CDR3 region has the DNA TGTGCCAGCGGTATACGCTACGAGCAATACGTC. Amino acid sequence: CASGIRYEQYV.

This clone was found a few times. This may arise from a read error, as a much more abundant clone is one base away. CDR3 sequence (DNA): TGTGCCAGTAGTGTCTCGAGAGTGAACACTGAAGCTTCCTTT. This gives the protein CASSVSRVNTEASF. The chain links TRBV19 to TRBJ1-1; D is uncertain. This CDR3 comprises 14 residues. Germline values: CDR1 LNHDA, CDR2 SQIVND (reference sequence). Full variable domain (remainder filled in from reference TRBV19 and TRBJ1-1): DGGITQSPKYLFRKEGQNVTLSCEQNLNHDAMYWYRQDPGQGLRLIYYSQIVNDFQKGDIAEGYSVSREKKESFPLTVTSAQKNPTAFYLCASSVSRVNTEASFGQGTRLTVV.

This sequence joins TRBV11-1 and TRBJ2-5, with 8 bases matching TRBD2. The CDR3 runs to 13 residues. Trimming took 5 bases from V and 4 from J; bases not matched to a gene: 3. Germline lookup yields CDR1 SGHAT and CDR2 FQDESV (reference sequence). CDR3 region: CASSAGRGETQYF. The CDR3 DNA is TGTGCCAGCAGCGCCGGGAGGGGAGAGACCCAGTACTTC.

V is TRBV19 and J is TRBJ2-1; D is unclear. V shed 5 bases and J shed 1 base, with 18 bases lying between them. CDR1 LNHDA and CDR2 SQIVND come from the germline V gene (reference sequence). CDR3 size: 17 residues. This CDR3 is CASSLISVTISYNEQFF. The DNA for the CDR3 is TGTGCCAGTAGTCTCATTTCGGTCACAATATCCTACAATGAGCAGTTCTTC.

This clone was counted at least ten times. The gene calls are TRBV28 and TRBJ1-2; 10 bases agree with TRBD1. Germline CDR1 and CDR2: MDHEN and SYDVKM. The CDR3 is made up of 15 amino acids. Trimming removed 4 bases from V and 3 bases from J; junction bases left unmatched: 5. CDR3 sequence: CASSSSGTGDYGYTF. The DNA for the CDR3 is TGTGCCAGCAGTTCTTCCGGGACAGGGGACTATGGCTACACCTTC.

The J gene is TRBJ2-3, the V gene TRBV12-3 or TRBV12-4; D unclear. Trimming cost V 6 bases and J 5 bases, with 12 bases left between them. This CDR3 has 13 residues. CDR3 in amino acids: CASSSHTGDTQYF. The CDR3 DNA sequence: TGTGCCAGCAGCTCCCACACCGGAGATACGCAGTATTTT.

CDR3 in amino acids: CSARDPLGNEKLFF. DNA of the CDR3: TGCAGTGCTAGAGATCCTCTCGGTAATGAAAAACTGTTTTTT. The chain is built from TRBV20-1 and TRBJ1-4; D gene ambiguous. CDR3 size: 14 residues. V was cut by 0 bases and J by 4 bases, with 9 bases left in between. Germline CDR1 and CDR2: DFQATT and SNEGSKA (reference sequence).

This clone was recorded a few times. The chain carries TRBV28 and TRBJ1-2, with D maybe TRBD1 (5 bases). The length of the CDR3 is 17 residues. The germline V gene has CDR1 MDHEN and CDR2 SYDVKM. The germline V and J ends were trimmed by 3 bases and 1 base, with 18 bases remaining between them. CDR3 amino acids: CASSFSQWAGDNYGYTF. CDR3 bases: TGTGCCAGCAGTTTTAGTCAGTGGGCGGGGGATAACTATGGCTACACCTTC.

The sample holds many counts of this clone. The chain is built from TRBV7-3 and TRBJ2-2, with a tentative D call TRBD2 (8 bases). V gave up 0 bases and J gave up 5 bases, with 16 bases separating them. Germline CDR1 SGHTA, CDR2 FQGTGA. This CDR3 is built from 17 residues. CDR3 bases: TGTGCCAGCAGCTTAACACACAGGGGCGGGAGGACCGGGGAGCTGTTTTTT. Translating it yields CASSLTHRGGRTGELFF.

The sample holds many counts of this clone. The chain uses TRBV18 and TRBJ2-3; D ambiguous. The CDR3 is 19 amino acids. Trimming took 0 bases from V and 0 from J, leaving 19 bases between them. Germline V gives CDR1 KGHSH, CDR2 LQKENI. The CDR3 bases are TGTGCCAGCTCACCACCGAGGCGGCGAATAAATGCTAGCACAGATACGCAGTATTTT. This encodes CASSPPRRRINASTDTQYF.

V is TRBV24-1 and J is TRBJ2-3, with TRBD2 matching 11 bases. The length of the CDR3 is 17 residues. V gave up 4 bases and J gave up 6 bases; unmatched junction bases: 11. CDR1 and CDR2 (germline): KGHDR, SFDVKD. The CDR3 reads CATSDRRLAGLTDTQYF. The CDR3 DNA reads TGTGCCACCAGTGACCGAAGACTAGCGGGATTGACGGATACGCAGTATTTT.

This clone ranks as medium-sized. CDR3 in DNA: TGTGCCAGCAGTTTTGGGGGCAGGGGCCGCGAGCAGTACTTC. This translates into CASSFGGRGREQYF. The chain uses TRBV28 and TRBJ2-7; D possibly corresponds to TRBD1 (6 bases). Germline V lookup: CDR1 MDHEN, CDR2 SYDVKM. The CDR3 covers 14 residues. Between the trimmed V and J ends, which lost 3 bases and 6 bases, there was a span of 15 bases.

This clone is categorized as medium-sized. The chain is built from TRBV6-1 and TRBJ2-1, with 7 bases lining up with TRBD1. V lost 6 bases to trimming and J lost 6 bases; unmatched junction nucleotides: 14. This CDR3 comprises 16 residues. The germline CDR1 and CDR2 sequences are MNHNS and SASEGT. CDR3: CASRSLTGPGVNEQFF. The CDR3 coding sequence is TGTGCCAGCAGATCATTGACAGGGCCCGGGGTCAATGAGCAGTTCTTC.

V gene TRBV18 combines with J gene TRBJ2-3; 8 bases are shared with TRBD1. Germline-derived CDR1 and CDR2 are KGHSH and LQKENI. The V segment lost 1 base and the J segment 6 bases; nucleotides outside the gene matches: 9. There are 16 residues in the CDR3. The CDR3 sequence is CASSPRGRQGRDTQYF. DNA for the CDR3: TGTGCCAGCTCACCACGGGGCAGACAGGGGCGTGATACGCAGTATTTT.

This chain joins TRBV5-1 and TRBJ2-3; 7 nucleotides agree with TRBD2. Germline values: CDR1 SGHRS, CDR2 YFSETQ. This CDR3 spans 16 amino acids. V was pared by 3 bases and J by 7 bases, with 14 bases of the junction left unmatched. The CDR3 DNA follows: TGCGCCAGCAGCTCTGAACAACTAGCGCGCTCTCATACGCAGTATTTT. It encodes CASSSEQLARSHTQYF.

This clone was seen at least ten times. The chain has TRBV7-2 and TRBJ2-1; TRBD1 matches 7 bases. The CDR3 is made up of 15 amino acids. V shed 4 bases, J shed 9 bases, and the junction held 12 bases outside the gene matches. Looked up from germline, CDR1 is SGHTA and CDR2 is FQGNSA. Here the CDR3 reads CASSSPGQPLREQFF. The CDR3 DNA follows: TGTGCCAGCAGCTCTCCGGGACAGCCTCTTCGTGAGCAGTTCTTC.